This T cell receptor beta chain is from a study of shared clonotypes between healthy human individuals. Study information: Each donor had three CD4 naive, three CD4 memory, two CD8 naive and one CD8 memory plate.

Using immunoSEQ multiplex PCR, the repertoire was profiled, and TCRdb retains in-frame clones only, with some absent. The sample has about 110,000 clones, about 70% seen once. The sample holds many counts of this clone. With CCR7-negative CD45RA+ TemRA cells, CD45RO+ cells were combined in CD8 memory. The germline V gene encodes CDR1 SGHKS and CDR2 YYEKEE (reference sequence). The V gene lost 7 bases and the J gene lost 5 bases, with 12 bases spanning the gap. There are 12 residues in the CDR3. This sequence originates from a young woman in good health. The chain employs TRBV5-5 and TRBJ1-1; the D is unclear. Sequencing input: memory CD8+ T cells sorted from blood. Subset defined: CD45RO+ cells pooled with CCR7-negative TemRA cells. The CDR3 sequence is CASLSRLTEAFF. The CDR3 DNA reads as TGTGCCAGCCTCTCAAGGCTAACTGAAGCTTTCTTT. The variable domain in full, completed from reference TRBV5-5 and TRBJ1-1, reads DAGVTQSPTHLIKTRGQQVTLRCSPISGHKSVSWYQQVLGQGPQFIFQYYEKEERGRGNFPDRFSARQFPNYSSELNVNALLLGDSALYLCASLSRLTEAFFGQGTRLTVV.